This entry concerns a single T cell receptor (beta chain). The data originate from a study of technical replicates of blood from a few donors. Some clones are missing from TCRdb's copy, which holds only in-frame ones; the method was immunoSEQ multiplex PCR. The sample has approximately 85,000 clones, nearly 95% seen once. This CDR3 comprises 16 residues. The germline gives CDR1 LNHDA, CDR2 SQIVND (reference sequence). Germline trimming cut 4 bases from V and 5 bases from J; bases unmatched to any gene: 12. The sequence came from a human donor in good health. The chain recombines TRBV19 with TRBJ1-1; 8 bases align to TRBD1. The material sequenced was T cells isolated from PBMCs. The DNA for the CDR3 is TGTGCCAGTAGTAGGGGACGACAGGGGACGTGGACTGAAGCTTTCTTT. It encodes CASSRGRQGTWTEAFF.